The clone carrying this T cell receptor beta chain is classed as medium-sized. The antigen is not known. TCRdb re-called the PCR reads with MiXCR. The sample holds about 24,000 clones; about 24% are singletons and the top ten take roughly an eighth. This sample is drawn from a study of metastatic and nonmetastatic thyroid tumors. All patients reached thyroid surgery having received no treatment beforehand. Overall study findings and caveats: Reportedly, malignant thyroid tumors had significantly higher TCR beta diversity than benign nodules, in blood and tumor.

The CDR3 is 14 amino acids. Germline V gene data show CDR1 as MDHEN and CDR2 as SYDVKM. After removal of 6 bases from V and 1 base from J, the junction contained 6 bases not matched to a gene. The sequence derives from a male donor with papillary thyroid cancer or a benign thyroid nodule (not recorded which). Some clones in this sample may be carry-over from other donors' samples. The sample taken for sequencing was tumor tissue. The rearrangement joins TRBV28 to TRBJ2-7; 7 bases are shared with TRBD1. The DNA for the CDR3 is TGTGCCAGCAGGGGGACAGCTGAATCCTACGAGCAGTACTTC. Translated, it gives CASRGTAESYEQYF.